This entry describes one T cell receptor beta chain. cDNA reverse transcribed from extracted RNA served as the sequencing template. Some clones are missing from TCRdb's copy, which holds only in-frame ones; the method was immunoSEQ multiplex PCR. The sample yields 210,000 or so clones, over 60% seen once. The sample belongs to a study of CD8+ T cells in alopecia areata. The CDR3 spans 17 residues. The germline V gene encodes CDR1 KGHSH and CDR2 LQKENI. Trimming left V 6 bases short and J 10 bases short, with 25 bases between. Stated treatment: oral pan-JAK inhibitor, 5-10 mg twice daily. The chain is built from TRBV18 and TRBJ1-6; D possibly corresponds to TRBD1 (5 bases). The source of this sequence is a human donor with alopecia areata. This material consisted of CD4+ T cells sorted from blood, taken at week 44, from a patient treated with tofacitinib. The CDR3 DNA reads TGTGCCAGCTCTCCTCTCCCGGGACTCGAAGGACGGTCACCCCTCCACTTT. This encodes CASSPLPGLEGRSPLHF.